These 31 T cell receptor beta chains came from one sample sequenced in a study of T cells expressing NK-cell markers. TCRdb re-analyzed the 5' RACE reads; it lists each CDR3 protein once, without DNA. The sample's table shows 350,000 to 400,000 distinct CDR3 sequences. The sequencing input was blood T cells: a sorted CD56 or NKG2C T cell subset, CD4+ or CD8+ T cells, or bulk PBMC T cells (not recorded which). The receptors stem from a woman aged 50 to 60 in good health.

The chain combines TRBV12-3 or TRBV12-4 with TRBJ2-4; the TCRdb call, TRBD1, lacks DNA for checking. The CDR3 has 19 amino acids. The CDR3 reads CASSWERRDRRGTKNIQYF.

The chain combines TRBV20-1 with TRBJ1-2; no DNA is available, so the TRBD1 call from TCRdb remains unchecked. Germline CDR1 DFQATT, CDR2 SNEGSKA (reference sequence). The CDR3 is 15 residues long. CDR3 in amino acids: CSATPDREANYGYTF.

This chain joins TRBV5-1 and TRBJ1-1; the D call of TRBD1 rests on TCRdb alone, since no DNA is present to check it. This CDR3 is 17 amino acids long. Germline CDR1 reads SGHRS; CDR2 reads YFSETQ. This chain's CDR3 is CASSSGTGQMWNTEAFF.

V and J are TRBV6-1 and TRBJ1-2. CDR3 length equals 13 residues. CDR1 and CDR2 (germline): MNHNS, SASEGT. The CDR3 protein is CASIDEGIYGYTF.

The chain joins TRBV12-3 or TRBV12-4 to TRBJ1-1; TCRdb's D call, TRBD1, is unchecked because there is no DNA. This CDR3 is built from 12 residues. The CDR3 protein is CASSLDMPRAFF.

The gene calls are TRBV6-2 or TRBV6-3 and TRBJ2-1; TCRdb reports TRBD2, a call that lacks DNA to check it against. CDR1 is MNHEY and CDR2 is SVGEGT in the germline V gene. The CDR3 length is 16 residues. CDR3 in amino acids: CASSPGLTGFYNEQFF.

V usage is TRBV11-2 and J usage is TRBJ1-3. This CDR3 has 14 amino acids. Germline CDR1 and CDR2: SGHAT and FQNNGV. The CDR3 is CASSSRVSGNTIYF.

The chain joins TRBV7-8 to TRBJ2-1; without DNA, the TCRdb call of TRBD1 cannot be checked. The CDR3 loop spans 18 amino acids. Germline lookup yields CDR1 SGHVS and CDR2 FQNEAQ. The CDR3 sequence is CASSLVALGGGLFGEQFF.

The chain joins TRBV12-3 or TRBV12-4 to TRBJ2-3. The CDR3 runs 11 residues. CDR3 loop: CASTSADTQYF.

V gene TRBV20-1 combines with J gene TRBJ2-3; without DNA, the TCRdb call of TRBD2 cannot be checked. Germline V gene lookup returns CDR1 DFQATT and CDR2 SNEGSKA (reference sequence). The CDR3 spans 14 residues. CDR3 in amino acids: CSAIPGGPADTQYF.

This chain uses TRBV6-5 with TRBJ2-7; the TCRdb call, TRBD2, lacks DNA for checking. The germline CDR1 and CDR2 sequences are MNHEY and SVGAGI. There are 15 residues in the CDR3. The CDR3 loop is CASSAGGPVTYEQYF.

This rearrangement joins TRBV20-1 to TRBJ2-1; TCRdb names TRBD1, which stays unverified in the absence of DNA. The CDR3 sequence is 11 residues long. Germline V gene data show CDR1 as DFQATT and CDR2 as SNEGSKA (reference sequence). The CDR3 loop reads CSAERGNEQFF.

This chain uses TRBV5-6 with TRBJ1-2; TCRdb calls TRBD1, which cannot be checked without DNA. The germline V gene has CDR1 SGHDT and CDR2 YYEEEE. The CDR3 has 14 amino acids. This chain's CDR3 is CASSWGQGGYGYTF.

CDR3 amino acids: CASSQEIVGTGELFF. This chain links TRBV3-1 with TRBJ2-2. Germline V gives CDR1 LGHDT, CDR2 YNNKEL (reference sequence). The CDR3 length is 15 residues.

CDR3 amino acids: CASSLPNSNEQFF. This chain links TRBV5-1 with TRBJ2-1. The V gene's germline CDR1 is SGHRS and CDR2 YFSETQ. CDR3 length: 13 amino acids.

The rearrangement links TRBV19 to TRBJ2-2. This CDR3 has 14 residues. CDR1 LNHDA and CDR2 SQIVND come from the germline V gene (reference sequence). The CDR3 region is CASSIGQNTGELFF.

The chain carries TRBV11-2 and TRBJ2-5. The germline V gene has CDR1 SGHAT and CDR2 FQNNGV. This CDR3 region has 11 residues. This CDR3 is CASETAETQYF.

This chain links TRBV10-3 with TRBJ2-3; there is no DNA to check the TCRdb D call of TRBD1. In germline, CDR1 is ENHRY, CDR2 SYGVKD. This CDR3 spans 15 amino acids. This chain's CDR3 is CAISESTQGGDTQYF.

The CDR3 sequence: CASSEGPEQFF. The J gene is TRBJ2-1, the V gene TRBV6-6; the D gene TCRdb calls, TRBD2, cannot be checked with no DNA. This CDR3 has 11 residues. Germline V CDR1 and CDR2: MNHNY, SVGAGI (reference sequence).

The CDR3 loop is CASSYRTGGIGYTF. V gene TRBV6-5 combines with J gene TRBJ1-2; TCRdb calls TRBD1, which cannot be checked without DNA. The CDR3 is 14 amino acids. CDR1 is MNHEY, CDR2 SVGAGI, per germline.

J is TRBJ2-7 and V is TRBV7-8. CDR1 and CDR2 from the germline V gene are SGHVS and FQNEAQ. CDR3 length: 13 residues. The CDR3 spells CASSLTTIGVQYF.

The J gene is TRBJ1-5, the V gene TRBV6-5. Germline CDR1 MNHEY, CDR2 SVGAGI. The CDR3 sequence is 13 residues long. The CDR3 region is CASQVRVDQPQHF.

CDR3 protein: CASSLLVGTQFF. The chain couples TRBV11-2 to TRBJ2-1; TCRdb outputs TRBD1, but without DNA this stays unchecked. Germline CDR1 is SGHAT and CDR2 is FQNNGV. The CDR3 has 12 residues.

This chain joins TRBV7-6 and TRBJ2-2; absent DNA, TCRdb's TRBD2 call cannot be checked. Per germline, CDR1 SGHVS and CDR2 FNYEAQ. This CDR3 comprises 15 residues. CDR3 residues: CASSSTSGASGELFF.

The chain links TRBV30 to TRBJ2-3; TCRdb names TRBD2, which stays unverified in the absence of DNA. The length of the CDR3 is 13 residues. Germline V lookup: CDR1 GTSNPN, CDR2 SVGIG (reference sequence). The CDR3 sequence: CAWSDRELDTQYF.

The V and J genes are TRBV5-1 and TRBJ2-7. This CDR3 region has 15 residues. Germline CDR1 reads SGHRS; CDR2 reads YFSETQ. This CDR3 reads CASSLEQTYTFEQYF.

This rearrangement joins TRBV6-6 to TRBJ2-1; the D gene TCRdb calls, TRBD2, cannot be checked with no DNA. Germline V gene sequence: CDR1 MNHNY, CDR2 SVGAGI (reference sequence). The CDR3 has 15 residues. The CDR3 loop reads CASSGLSRGLSEQFF.

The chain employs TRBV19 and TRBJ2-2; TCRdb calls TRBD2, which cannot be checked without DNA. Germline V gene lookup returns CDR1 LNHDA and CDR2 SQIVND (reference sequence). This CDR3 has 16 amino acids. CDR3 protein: CASRGGLAGVAGELFF.

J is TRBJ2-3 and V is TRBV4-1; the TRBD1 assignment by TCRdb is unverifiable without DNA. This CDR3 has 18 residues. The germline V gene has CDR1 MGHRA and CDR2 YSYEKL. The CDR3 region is CASSQPTGERTSTDTQYF.

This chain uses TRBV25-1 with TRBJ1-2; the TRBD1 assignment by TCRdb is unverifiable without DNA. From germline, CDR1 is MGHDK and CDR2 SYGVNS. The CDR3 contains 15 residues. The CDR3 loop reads CASSEPRGQGVGYTF.

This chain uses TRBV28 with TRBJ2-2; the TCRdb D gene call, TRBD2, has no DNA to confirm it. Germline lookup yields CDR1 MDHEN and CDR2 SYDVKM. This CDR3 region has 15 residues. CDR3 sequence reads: CASSLMFGLAGELFF. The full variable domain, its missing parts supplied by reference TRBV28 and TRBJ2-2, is DVKVTQSSRYLVKRTGEKVFLECVQDMDHENMFWYRQDPGLGLRLIYFSYDVKMKEKGDIPEGYSVSREKKERFSLILESASTNQTSMYLCASSLMFGLAGELFFGEGSRLTVL.